These 10 T cell receptor beta chains were sequenced from one sample in a study of cytomegalovirus exposure and HLA in healthy donors. Both 60 Vbeta primers and 13 Jbeta primers went into the PCR. Only in-frame clones appear in the TCRdb table, and some are missing; sequencing was by immunoSEQ multiplex PCR. The sample includes fewer than 200,000 clones, about three quarters of them seen just once. Sequences were obtained from PBMCs. The receptors shown here come from a girl between 10 and 17 years old in good health and CMV-seronegative.

The V and J genes are TRBV10-1 and TRBJ2-3; no definite D call. This CDR3 has 13 amino acids. V lost 3 bases and J 1 base, leaving 5 bases between the germline ends. The germline V gene encodes CDR1 WNHNN and CDR2 SYGVQD (reference sequence). The CDR3 is CASSDPGTDTQYF. CDR3 bases: TGCGCCAGCAGTGATCCAGGCACAGATACGCAGTATTTT.

The chain uses TRBV7-3 and TRBJ1-6; tentative D call: TRBD1 (6 bases). CDR3 length: 16 amino acids. The germline V and J ends were trimmed by 0 bases and 2 bases, with 8 bases remaining between them. Germline V gives CDR1 SGHTA, CDR2 FQGTGA. CDR3 DNA sequence: TGTGCCAGCAGCTTAACGGGGGCAGCCTATAATTCACCCCTCCACTTT. It encodes CASSLTGAAYNSPLHF.

In this sample, this clone turned up a few times. V gene TRBV5-1 combines with J gene TRBJ1-2; 8 nucleotides line up with TRBD1. The V gene end was trimmed by 3 bases and the J gene end by 7 bases; junction bases not matched to a gene: 5. CDR1 is SGHRS and CDR2 is YFSETQ in the germline V gene. CDR3 length: 13 amino acids. CDR3 loop: CASSSTGVLGYTF. The CDR3 bases are TGCGCCAGCAGCTCGACAGGGGTACTTGGCTACACCTTC.

CDR3 DNA: TGCGCCAGCAGACTAACACCGGGACAGGGAGCCTACGAGCAGTACTTC. This gives the protein CASRLTPGQGAYEQYF. J is TRBJ2-7 and V is TRBV4-1; 9 bases match TRBD1. The CDR3 extends over 16 amino acids. Per germline, CDR1 MGHRA and CDR2 YSYEKL. After removal of 6 bases from V and 2 bases from J, the junction contained 11 bases not matched to a gene.

This clone was seen a handful of times. This chain uses TRBV6-6 with TRBJ2-7; 7 bases are a match to TRBD2. The CDR3 spans 14 residues. Germline V CDR1 and CDR2: MNHNY, SVGAGI (reference sequence). V shed 4 bases and J 4 bases; nucleotides not matched to a gene: 7. CDR3 protein: CASSWEGTNYEQYF. The CDR3 DNA reads as TGTGCCAGCAGTTGGGAGGGGACTAATTACGAGCAGTACTTC.

V gene TRBV5-1 combines with J gene TRBJ1-5, with 7 positions matching TRBD1. This CDR3 has 14 residues. Germline assignment: CDR1 SGHRS and CDR2 YFSETQ. Trimming removed 5 bases from V and 7 bases from J; junction bases left unmatched: 9. CDR3 loop: CASSKTGEDQPQHF. For the CDR3, the DNA is TGCGCCAGCAGTAAAACAGGGGAAGACCAGCCCCAGCATTTT.

This clone was seen more than once but under ten times. The chain uses TRBV27 and TRBJ1-2, with 9 nucleotides matching TRBD1. The CDR3 contains 14 residues. J was trimmed by 4 bases and V by 7 bases; bases with no gene match: 7. Germline CDR1 MNHEY, CDR2 SMNVEV (reference sequence). DNA for the CDR3: TGTGCCAGCAATAAACAGGGGGCGGGCTATGGCTACACCTTC. Its translation: CASNKQGAGYGYTF.

V gene TRBV5-5 combines with J gene TRBJ2-7; TRBD1 aligns across 7 bases. Germline CDR1 and CDR2: SGHKS and YYEKEE (reference sequence). The V segment lost 0 bases and the J segment 7 bases; nucleotides outside the gene matches: 10. CDR3 size: 15 residues. The CDR3 reads CASSLVGDRAGEQYF. CDR3 nucleotide sequence: TGTGCCAGCAGCTTGGTTGGGGACAGAGCCGGGGAGCAGTACTTC.

CDR3 sequence: CASSLDNSYEQYF. CDR3 nucleotides: TGTGCCAGCAGTCTGGACAACTCCTACGAGCAGTACTTC. The chain links TRBV5-6 to TRBJ2-7, with a weak D call TRBD1 (5 bases). CDR1 is SGHDT and CDR2 is YYEEEE in the germline V gene. This CDR3 has 13 residues. Trimming left V 5 bases short and J 0 bases short, with 9 bases between.

The chain has TRBV28 and TRBJ2-7, with a possible D match to TRBD2 (6 bases). V dropped 6 bases and J dropped 2 bases, with 14 bases sitting between them. From germline, CDR1 is MDHEN and CDR2 SYDVKM. This CDR3 contains 14 residues. CDR3 sequence: CASRGDLGPYEQYF. In DNA, the CDR3 is TGTGCCAGCAGGGGGGACTTGGGCCCCTACGAGCAGTACTTC.